A single sample is the source of the 25 T cell receptor beta chains below, sequenced in a study of beta chain features in type 1 diabetes. Findings and limits, study-wide: All four CD4+ subsets of Type 1 diabetes patients contained TCRB CDR3s that were moderately but significantly shorter.

These receptors are not linked to any known antigen. The study reverse transcribed the entire isolated RNA, so it sequenced expressed TCRB transcripts. Sequencing was performed with immunoSEQ multiplex PCR; in TCRdb, only in-frame clones are kept and a portion is missing. The table records some 360,000 clones, about 10% of them present only once. Sample: central memory CD4+ T cells from blood. The source is a man aged 30 to 39 with type 1 diabetes.

The chain links TRBV5-1 to TRBJ1-1; no firm D call. This CDR3 contains 13 residues. Germline V gene sequence: CDR1 SGHRS, CDR2 YFSETQ. Trimming removed 5 bases from V and 2 bases from J, with 10 bases in between. The CDR3 is CASRPGVNTEAFF. The CDR3, as DNA: TGCGCCAGCAGACCCGGGGTTAACACTGAAGCTTTCTTT.

This clone turned up a few times. This chain joins TRBV11-2 and TRBJ1-1; 7 bases fit TRBD1. V shed 2 bases, J shed 2 bases, and the junction held 8 bases outside the gene matches. Germline-derived CDR1 and CDR2 are SGHAT and FQNNGV. This CDR3 has 16 residues. CDR3 sequence: CASSLFGDSTNTEAFF. CDR3 DNA: TGTGCCAGCAGCTTATTCGGGGACAGCACAAACACTGAAGCTTTCTTT.

This clone has a handful of counts. The chain links TRBV5-1 to TRBJ2-2; 7 positions match TRBD1. Germline loops: CDR1 SGHRS, CDR2 YFSETQ. The CDR3 is made up of 15 amino acids. Trimming removed 4 bases from V and 2 bases from J; junction bases left unmatched: 5. The CDR3 here is CASSRTGVNTGELFF. CDR3 DNA: TGCGCCAGCAGCCGAACAGGGGTTAACACCGGGGAGCTGTTTTTT.

This clone was counted between two and nine times. The gene calls are TRBV2 and TRBJ2-3; D perhaps matches TRBD2 (5 bases). Germline CDR1 and CDR2: SNHLY and FYNNEI. This CDR3 region has 14 residues. V was pared by 2 bases and J by 2 bases, with 8 bases between. Here the CDR3 DNA reads TGTGCCAGCAGTGAAAAGCTAGCCACAGATACGCAGTATTTT. Translating it yields CASSEKLATDTQYF. Filled out from reference TRBV2 and TRBJ2-3, the complete variable domain reads EPEVTQTPSHQVTQMGQEVILRCVPISNHLYFYWYRQILGQKVEFLVSFYNNEISEKSEIFDDQFSVERPDGSNFTLKIRSTKLEDSAMYFCASSEKLATDTQYFGPGTRLTVL.

This clone has at least ten counts. The chain uses TRBV7-9 and TRBJ2-7; the D gene is possibly TRBD1 (5 bases). Germline values: CDR1 SEHNR, CDR2 FQNEAQ (reference sequence). V dropped 0 bases and J dropped 6 bases, with 12 bases sitting between them. This CDR3 comprises 14 residues. The CDR3 nucleotides read TGTGCCAGCAGCTTAGCGCCAGGGCAGACCGAGCAGTACTTC. It translates to CASSLAPGQTEQYF.

V and J are TRBV19 and TRBJ2-4; D gene unclear. Trimming shortened V by 7 bases and J by 1 base, and 14 bases separated the two germline ends. Germline V gene data show CDR1 as LNHDA and CDR2 as SQIVND (reference sequence). There are 15 residues in the CDR3. The CDR3 DNA follows: TGTGCCAGTACCACCATCGGAGAGGCCAAAAACATTCAGTACTTC. Protein: CASTTIGEAKNIQYF.

This clone was observed a few times. V and J are TRBV5-1 and TRBJ2-7; 9 nucleotides match TRBD2. Germline loops: CDR1 SGHRS, CDR2 YFSETQ. V dropped 2 bases and J dropped 3; count of bases not matched to a gene: 3. The CDR3 loop spans 14 amino acids. The chain's CDR3 is CASSFGTSIYEQYF. The CDR3 DNA reads TGCGCCAGCAGCTTTGGGACTAGCATCTACGAGCAGTACTTC.

Remarks on this clone: It may be a read error: a sequence one base away is much more abundant. This chain uses TRBV15 with TRBJ1-1; D remains unclear. CDR3 length equals 13 residues. V lost 0 bases, J lost 1 base, and 3 bases lay in between. Per germline, CDR1 LNHNV and CDR2 YYDKDF (reference sequence). Written as DNA, the CDR3 is TGTGCCACCAGCAGAGAAACGAACACTGAAGCTTTCTTT. Translated, it gives CATSRETNTEAFF.

The chain uses TRBV29-1 and TRBJ2-1; D is uncertain. The CDR3 is 15 residues long. CDR1 SQVTM and CDR2 ANQGSEA come from the germline V gene. Trimming took off 4 bases at V and 0 bases at J, with 13 bases between the two ends. In DNA form, the CDR3 reads TGCAGCGTTGTCTCGCTTTTCAGCTCCTACAATGAGCAGTTCTTC. Encoded protein: CSVVSLFSSYNEQFF.

This clone appeared a few times. The rearrangement links TRBV5-4 to TRBJ2-1; 10 positions agree with TRBD2. The V gene end was trimmed by 4 bases and the J gene end by 4 bases; junction bases not matched to a gene: 8. From germline, CDR1 is SGHNT and CDR2 YYREEE (reference sequence). This CDR3 spans 16 amino acids. Here the CDR3 reads CASSPGLASLYNEQFF. The CDR3, as DNA: TGTGCCAGCAGCCCGGGACTAGCGAGCCTATACAATGAGCAGTTCTTC.

The rearrangement joins TRBV7-2 to TRBJ2-7; 7 nucleotides agree with TRBD2. The CDR3 extends over 14 amino acids. After removal of 5 bases from V and 0 bases from J, the junction contained 4 bases not matched to a gene. Germline CDR1 and CDR2: SGHTA and FQGNSA. Here the CDR3 reads CASSASGTSYEQYF. In nucleotides, the CDR3 is TGTGCCAGCAGCGCTAGCGGAACCTCCTACGAGCAGTACTTC. The full variable domain, its missing parts supplied by reference TRBV7-2 and TRBJ2-7, is GAGVSQSPSNKVTEKGKDVELRCDPISGHTALYWYRQSLGQGLEFLIYFQGNSAPDKSGLPSDRFSAERTGGSVSTLTIQRTQQEDSAVYLCASSASGTSYEQYFGPGTRLTVT.

Many counts were recorded for this clone. The chain is built from TRBV19 and TRBJ2-1; D perhaps matches TRBD2 (5 bases). Germline V lookup: CDR1 LNHDA, CDR2 SQIVND (reference sequence). V dropped 5 bases and J dropped 0 bases, with 11 bases sitting between them. This CDR3 contains 15 residues. Here the CDR3 reads CASSPPGISYNEQFF. The CDR3 nucleotides read TGTGCCAGTAGTCCCCCCGGGATCTCCTACAATGAGCAGTTCTTC.

There are many counts of this clone. The chain joins TRBV21-1 to TRBJ2-5; the DNA was not used to check the table's D call, TRBD2. TRBV21-1 is shown as a pseudogene. This CDR3 comprises 12 residues. CDR3 loop: CAIPGGPETQYF. CDR3 coding DNA: TGTGCCATCCCGGGAGGTCCGGAGACCCAGTACTTC.

V usage is TRBV6-5 and J usage is TRBJ1-4; TRBD1 is a possible D gene (5 bases). V lost 0 bases and J 7 bases, leaving 15 bases between the germline ends. Looked up from germline, CDR1 is MNHEY and CDR2 is SVGAGI. This CDR3 has 16 amino acids. The CDR3 DNA follows: TGTGCCAGCAGTTACTCGGCTGTGGGGGGAACTGAAAAACTGTTTTTT. It translates to CASSYSAVGGTEKLFF.

This chain uses TRBV2 with TRBJ1-6, with no clear D. Germline CDR1 SNHLY, CDR2 FYNNEI. This CDR3 region has 15 residues. V dropped 2 bases and J dropped 8 bases, with 13 bases sitting between them. The CDR3 reads CASSENGSRDSPLHF. Here the CDR3 DNA reads TGTGCCAGCAGTGAAAACGGATCGAGAGATTCACCCCTCCACTTT.

This clone was counted between two and nine times. The rearrangement links TRBV7-9 to TRBJ2-2, with TRBD2 identical over 8 bases. The junction had 6 bases not matched to a gene; V was cut back by 5 bases and J by 4 bases. The CDR3 is 15 residues long. Germline loops: CDR1 SEHNR, CDR2 FQNEAQ (reference sequence). The CDR3 loop reads CASSRTSLGTGELFF. CDR3 in DNA: TGTGCCAGCAGCCGGACTAGCCTGGGCACCGGGGAGCTGTTTTTT.

This clone was counted a few times. The V gene is TRBV7-3, the J gene TRBJ1-3; tentatively, D is TRBD1 (6 bases). V was shortened by 4 bases and J by 1 base, with 17 bases between the two germline ends. CDR1 is SGHTA, CDR2 FQGTGA, per germline. There are 17 residues in the CDR3. The CDR3 here is CASSSRTARYSGNTIYF. CDR3 DNA: TGTGCCAGCAGCTCCCGGACAGCCCGGTATTCTGGAAACACCATATATTTT.

V usage is TRBV4-2 and J usage is TRBJ2-3, with 8 bases identical to TRBD1. The junction had 7 bases not matched to a gene; V was cut back by 5 bases and J by 3 bases. The CDR3 loop spans 15 amino acids. CDR1 LGHNA and CDR2 YNFKEQ come from the germline V gene. This CDR3 is CASSSRQGFTDTQYF. Here the CDR3 DNA reads TGTGCCAGCAGCTCGAGACAGGGGTTTACAGATACGCAGTATTTT.

The CDR3 coding sequence is TGTGCCAGCAGTTACTCGGAAGTATCCTACGAGCAGTACTTC. As protein: CASSYSEVSYEQYF. The V call is TRBV6-6, the J call TRBJ2-7; D unresolved. The ends were cut back, 0 bases at V and 1 base at J, with 7 bases in the middle. This CDR3 is built from 14 residues. Germline V lookup: CDR1 MNHNY, CDR2 SVGAGI (reference sequence).

The V gene is TRBV4-3, the J gene TRBJ1-3; D gene uncertain. Trimming took off 0 bases at V and 2 bases at J, with 11 bases between the two ends. Germline V CDR1 and CDR2: LGHNA, YSLEER. CDR3 size: 16 residues. CDR3 region: CASSQEGWNTGNTIYF. CDR3 DNA: TGCGCCAGCAGCCAAGAAGGATGGAATACTGGAAACACCATATATTTT.

The V gene is TRBV19, the J gene TRBJ1-4; 7 bases line up with TRBD1. The V gene end was trimmed by 5 bases and the J gene end by 7 bases; junction bases not matched to a gene: 7. The CDR3 totals 14 residues. In germline, CDR1 is LNHDA, CDR2 SQIVND (reference sequence). CDR3 amino acids: CASSLDRASEKLFF. CDR3 sequence (DNA): TGTGCCAGTAGTCTCGACAGGGCTAGTGAAAAACTGTTTTTT.

DNA of the CDR3: TGTGCCAGCAGCTACGCACAGGGGTCTAACTATGGCTACACCTTC. Its translation: CASSYAQGSNYGYTF. The V gene is TRBV7-9, the J gene TRBJ1-2; 7 bases agree with TRBD1. CDR3 length equals 15 residues. The J segment lost 0 bases and the V segment lost 4 bases, leaving 5 bases of the junction unmatched. CDR1 is SEHNR, CDR2 FQNEAQ, per germline (reference sequence).

The chain joins TRBV30 to TRBJ1-4; 7 positions match TRBD1. V gave up 3 bases and J gave up 4 bases; unmatched junction bases: 8. The CDR3 has 15 residues. Germline lookup yields CDR1 GTSNPN and CDR2 SVGIG (reference sequence). In DNA, the CDR3 is TGTGCCTGGAGGTTACCGGACAGGCTTAATGAAAAACTGTTTTTT. Protein product: CAWRLPDRLNEKLFF.

The chain has TRBV6-1 and TRBJ2-7, with D possibly TRBD1 on 6 matching bases. CDR1 and CDR2 (germline): MNHNS, SASEGT. V shed 6 bases and J shed 1 base, with 13 bases lying between them. The CDR3 runs to 14 residues. CDR3 in DNA: TGTGCCAGCAGGAAGAGTACAGGGTCCTACGAGCAGTACTTC. This sequence encodes CASRKSTGSYEQYF.

This clone was detected a few times. The V gene is TRBV7-9, the J gene TRBJ2-1, with TRBD2 matching over 7 bases. The CDR3 consists of 13 residues. The V gene end was trimmed by 5 bases and the J gene end by 9 bases; junction bases not matched to a gene: 7. CDR1 SEHNR and CDR2 FQNEAQ come from the germline V gene (reference sequence). For the CDR3, the DNA is TGTGCCAGCAGCCAGGACTGGGAGGGTGAGCAGTTCTTC. Amino acids: CASSQDWEGEQFF.